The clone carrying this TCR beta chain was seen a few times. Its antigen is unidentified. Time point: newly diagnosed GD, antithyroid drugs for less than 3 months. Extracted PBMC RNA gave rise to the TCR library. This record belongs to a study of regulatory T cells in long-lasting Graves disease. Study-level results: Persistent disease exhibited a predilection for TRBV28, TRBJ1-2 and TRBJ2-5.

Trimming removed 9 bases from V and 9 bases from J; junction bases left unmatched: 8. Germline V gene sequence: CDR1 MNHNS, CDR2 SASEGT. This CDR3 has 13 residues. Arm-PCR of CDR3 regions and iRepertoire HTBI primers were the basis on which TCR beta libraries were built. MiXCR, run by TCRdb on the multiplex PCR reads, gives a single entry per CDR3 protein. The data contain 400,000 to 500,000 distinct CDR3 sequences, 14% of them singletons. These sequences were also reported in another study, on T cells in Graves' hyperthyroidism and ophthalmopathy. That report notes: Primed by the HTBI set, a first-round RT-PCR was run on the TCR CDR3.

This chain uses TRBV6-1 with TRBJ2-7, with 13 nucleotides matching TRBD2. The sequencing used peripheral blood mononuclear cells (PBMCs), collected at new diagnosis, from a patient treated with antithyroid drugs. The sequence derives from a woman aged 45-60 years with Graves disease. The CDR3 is CASSGTSGTGQYF. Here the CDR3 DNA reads TGTGCCAGTTCTGGGACTAGCGGGACTGGGCAGTACTTC.